The clone carrying this TCR beta chain was recorded at least ten times. The V gene lost 0 bases and the J gene lost 3 bases, with 9 bases spanning the gap. The germline gives CDR1 MNHEY, CDR2 SVGEGT. This CDR3 region has 14 residues. A J-beta primer mix and a sample-barcoded 5' primer were used in a second PCR of about 7 to 12 cycles. TCRdb used MiXCR to reprocess the 5' RACE reads, holding one entry per CDR3 protein. The sample yields around 870,000 distinct CDR3 sequences, around 28% seen once. These data belong to a study of blood T cells in healthy people across ages. The source material was blood. The TCR originated in a woman aged 80 or over in good health. The rearrangement links TRBV6-2 or TRBV6-3 to TRBJ2-7; D gene uncertain. The DNA for the CDR3 is TGTGCCAGCAGTTACTCTGTCAAGAGCTACGAGCAGTACTTC. It codes for CASSYSVKSYEQYF.